These T cell receptor beta chains were read from a single sample in a study of blood T cells in healthy people across ages. TCRdb used MiXCR to reprocess the 5' RACE reads, holding one entry per CDR3 protein. The profile covers about 1.4 million distinct CDR3 sequences, with around 59% appearing a single time and roughly 7% taken by the ten largest. The sequenced material came from blood. These TCRs come from a man between 18 and 35 years old in good health. CDR3s include the opening cysteine and the closing phenylalanine or tryptophan. Each record gives: clone size, V gene, D gene, J gene, CDR3 DNA, CDR3 protein. A D gene is named only where the DNA matches it firmly. Rows give clone size only sometimes, using once, few, many, or a class for an expanded clone.

>NA|TRBV6-2/TRBV6-3|TRBD2|TRBJ2-2
TGTGCCAGCAGTTGGACTAGCGGGGCCTTTTGGAACACCGGGGAGCTGTTTTTT
CASSWTSGAFWNTGELFF
>few|TRBV4-3|TRBD1|TRBJ2-7
TGCGCCAGCAGCCAAGTCGTGACAGGGGGGGCCTACGAGCAGTACTTC
CASSQVVTGGAYEQYF
>NA|TRBV7-2|NA|TRBJ1-3
TGTGCCAGCAGCTTAGGGGGGCTCGCAAACACCATATATTTT
CASSLGGLANTIYF
>NA|TRBV21-1|NA|TRBJ2-7
TGTGCCAGCAGCAAAGAAAATGGGGGTTACGAGCAGTACTTC
CASSKENGGYEQYF
>NA|TRBV27|NA|TRBJ2-7
TGTGCCAGCAGTTTGCTCTCTCAGGGGTACGAGCAGTACTTC
CASSLLSQGYEQYF
>NA|TRBV21-1|NA|TRBJ2-6
TGTGCCAGAACTACAGACTCTGGGGCCAACGTCCTGACTTTC
CARTTDSGANVLTF
>NA|TRBV5-6|NA|TRBJ1-1
TGTGCCAGCAGCCCTGGACACGTTGACACTGAAGCTTTCTTT
CASSPGHVDTEAFF
>NA|TRBV24-1|NA|TRBJ2-3
TGTGCCACCAGTGCCTTACTCGGGTCTACAGATACGCAGTATTTT
CATSALLGSTDTQYF
>NA|TRBV12-3/TRBV12-4|NA|TRBJ2-3
TGCGCCAGCAGCCCTCTTTTTGGCCAGACAGGAACGTCGGTAGATACGCAGTATTTT
CASSPLFGQTGTSVDTQYF
>NA|TRBV14|NA|TRBJ2-1
TGTGCCAGCAACCAAGGGGTAGGCCAGCAAGAGACCCAGTTCTTC
CASNQGVGQQETQFF
>once|TRBV27|NA|TRBJ1-3
TGTGCCAGCAGTGGACACGAAGGAAACACCATATATTTT
CASSGHEGNTIYF
>NA|TRBV12-5|NA|TRBJ1-4
TGTGCTAGTGGTGTCCCACAGGAGGAAGAAAAACTGTTTTTT
CASGVPQEEEKLFF
>NA|TRBV2|TRBD1|TRBJ2-7
TGTGCCAGCACTGAAGTTGGGACAGGGGTGTACGAGCAGTACTTC
CASTEVGTGVYEQYF
>NA|TRBV6-5|NA|TRBJ1-2
TGTGCCAGCAGTTACTCGGGAGAGGGTGGCTACACCTTC
CASSYSGEGGYTF
>NA|TRBV7-9|TRBD1|TRBJ2-7
TGTGCCAGCAGCCTACAGGGGGCGAAAACCTACGAGCAGTACTTC
CASSLQGAKTYEQYF
>NA|TRBV7-2|NA|TRBJ1-1
TGTGCCAGCAGCTTAGAGGGCGGGGGGGAAGCTTTCTTT
CASSLEGGGEAFF
>NA|TRBV20-1|NA|TRBJ2-3
TGCAGTGCTAGAGATCTCCTAGCCAGAGATACGCAGTATTTT
CSARDLLARDTQYF
>few|TRBV5-1|NA|TRBJ2-6
TGCGCCAGCAGCTTGGAAGGAGGTGTTGGGGCCAACGTCCTGACTTTC
CASSLEGGVGANVLTF
>NA|TRBV18|TRBD2|TRBJ2-7
TGTGCCAGCTTTCGTAGCGGGAGTAATGAGCAGTACTTC
CASFRSGSNEQYF
>NA|TRBV7-8|NA|TRBJ1-2
TGTGCCAGCAGCTTGACGGACGGCGGCTACACCTTC
CASSLTDGGYTF
>few|TRBV4-2|NA|TRBJ2-1
TGTGCCAGCAGCCTTGTGTCTGGTGAGCAGTTCTTC
CASSLVSGEQFF